This record looks at one TCR beta chain sequence and its context. This sample is drawn from a study of blood T cell repertoires in COVID-19. With 6 bases removed from V and 0 bases from J, the gap between germline ends came to 12 bases. The CDR3 loop spans 15 amino acids. Germline CDR1 MDHEN, CDR2 SYDVKM. Profiling relied on immunoSEQ multiplex PCR, and the TCRdb table lists in-frame clones only, not all of them. The data contain 250,000 to 300,000 clones, approximately 82% of them singletons. Sample: peripheral blood. V usage is TRBV28 and J usage is TRBJ1-3; D call uncertain. This clonotype was obtained from a woman between 18 and 29 years old with acute or convalescent COVID-19. As DNA, the CDR3 is TGTGCCAGCAGCCCCTCGGGTCCCTCTGGAAACACCATATATTTT. It encodes CASSPSGPSGNTIYF.